These T cell receptor beta chains were read from a single sample in a study of cytomegalovirus exposure and HLA in healthy donors. Method: immunoSEQ multiplex PCR; TCRdb's copy keeps in-frame clones and lacks some. The data show some 140,000 clones, with 60% to 75% seen just once and about 2.7% held by the top ten. Sequences were obtained from PBMCs. Every receptor here comes from a young man in good health and CMV-seronegative. CDR3s include the opening cysteine and the closing phenylalanine or tryptophan. The D gene is left open where the match is weak. Clone size is not always given. Where it is, it says once, few, many or a class for expanded clones.

d_gene: TRBD2
v_gene: TRBV9
j_gene: TRBJ2-1
abundance: .
CDR3aa: CASSVAPGGSYNEQFF
CDR3nt: TGTGCCAGCAGCGTAGCCCCGGGGGGTTCCTACAATGAGCAGTTCTTC

d_gene: TRBD1
v_gene: TRBV5-1
j_gene: TRBJ1-2
abundance: few
CDR3aa: CASSSILQGGQTLTDYGYTF
CDR3nt: TGCGCCAGCAGCTCGATTCTACAGGGGGGCCAAACACTTACTGACTATGGCTACACCTTC

d_gene: TRBD1
v_gene: TRBV28
j_gene: TRBJ1-2
abundance: .
CDR3aa: CASSLTGNGYTF
CDR3nt: TGTGCCAGCAGTTTGACAGGGAACGGCTACACCTTC

d_gene: .
v_gene: TRBV10-3
j_gene: TRBJ2-7
abundance: .
CDR3aa: CAISDPAGNYEQYF
CDR3nt: TGTGCCATCAGTGACCCGGCAGGGAACTACGAGCAGTACTTC

d_gene: .
v_gene: TRBV12-2
j_gene: TRBJ2-7
abundance: .
CDR3aa: CASRLASVGTRPFSYEQYF
CDR3nt: TGTGCAAGTCGCTTAGCGAGTGTGGGGACTCGCCCCTTCTCCTACGAGCAGTACTTC

d_gene: .
v_gene: TRBV23-1
j_gene: TRBJ2-5
abundance: .
CDR3aa: CASSQSGRQETQYF
CDR3nt: TGCGCCAGCAGTCAATCGGGGAGACAAGAGACCCAGTACTTC

d_gene: .
v_gene: TRBV30
j_gene: TRBJ2-3
abundance: .
CDR3aa: CAWSVGRGMRYF
CDR3nt: TGTGCCTGGAGTGTTGGTCGGGGTATGCGCTATTTT

d_gene: TRBD2
v_gene: TRBV11-3
j_gene: TRBJ2-1
abundance: .
CDR3aa: CASSSGSYNEQFF
CDR3nt: TGTGCCAGCTCTAGCGGATCCTACAATGAGCAGTTCTTC

d_gene: TRBD1
v_gene: TRBV4-1
j_gene: TRBJ2-3
abundance: .
CDR3aa: CASSGRAGGFTQYF
CDR3nt: TGCGCCAGCAGCGGTAGGGCAGGGGGTTTTACGCAGTATTTT

d_gene: .
v_gene: TRBV19
j_gene: TRBJ2-7
abundance: .
CDR3aa: CASSIFKQKAAYEQYF
CDR3nt: TGTGCCAGTAGTATTTTCAAGCAGAAGGCGGCATACGAGCAGTACTTC

d_gene: TRBD2
v_gene: TRBV6-1
j_gene: TRBJ2-5
abundance: .
CDR3aa: CASSESSGGPETQYF
CDR3nt: TGTGCCAGCAGTGAGTCTAGCGGAGGCCCAGAGACCCAGTACTTC

d_gene: TRBD1
v_gene: TRBV6-5
j_gene: TRBJ1-4
abundance: .
CDR3aa: CASSTGGTNEKLFF
CDR3nt: TGTGCCAGCAGTACAGGGGGTACTAATGAAAAACTGTTTTTT

d_gene: TRBD1
v_gene: TRBV7-6
j_gene: TRBJ2-2
abundance: few
CDR3aa: CASSPLGGGQVGTGELFF
CDR3nt: TGTGCCAGCAGCCCCCTAGGAGGGGGACAGGTCGGCACCGGGGAGCTGTTTTTT

d_gene: .
v_gene: TRBV7-2
j_gene: TRBJ1-1
abundance: .
CDR3aa: CASSFGWANTEAFF
CDR3nt: TGTGCCAGCAGCTTTGGGTGGGCGAACACTGAAGCTTTCTTT

d_gene: TRBD1
v_gene: TRBV19
j_gene: TRBJ2-7
abundance: .
CDR3aa: CASSQTRTGSAYEQYF
CDR3nt: TGTGCCAGTAGCCAGACGAGGACAGGGTCCGCCTACGAGCAGTACTTC

d_gene: TRBD1
v_gene: TRBV7-3
j_gene: TRBJ2-2
abundance: .
CDR3aa: CASSPSGTANTGELFF
CDR3nt: TGTGCCAGCAGCCCATCCGGGACAGCTAACACCGGGGAGCTGTTTTTT

d_gene: .
v_gene: TRBV7-9
j_gene: TRBJ1-2
abundance: .
CDR3aa: CASSPQESYGYTF
CDR3nt: TGTGCCAGCAGCCCACAGGAGAGCTATGGCTACACCTTC

d_gene: TRBD2
v_gene: TRBV4-2
j_gene: TRBJ2-3
abundance: .
CDR3aa: CASSFRTSGGTSTDTQYF
CDR3nt: TGTGCCAGCAGCTTTCGGACTAGCGGGGGGACTAGCACAGATACGCAGTATTTT

d_gene: .
v_gene: TRBV19
j_gene: TRBJ2-3
abundance: .
CDR3aa: CASSPGHPTDTQYF
CDR3nt: TGTGCCAGTAGTCCAGGACACCCCACAGATACGCAGTATTTT

d_gene: TRBD2
v_gene: TRBV5-1
j_gene: TRBJ2-1
abundance: .
CDR3aa: CASSLLGGGGDEQFF
CDR3nt: TGCGCCAGCAGCTTGTTGGGGGGGGGTGGGGATGAGCAGTTCTTC

d_gene: .
v_gene: TRBV4-2
j_gene: TRBJ1-4
abundance: .
CDR3aa: CASSPRLGGDKLFF
CDR3nt: TGTGCCAGCAGCCCGCGTTTAGGGGGTGACAAACTGTTTTTT

d_gene: .
v_gene: TRBV7-9
j_gene: TRBJ1-2
abundance: .
CDR3aa: CASSLAGGPSSYGYTF
CDR3nt: TGTGCCAGCAGCTTAGCAGGGGGACCGTCTTCCTATGGCTACACCTTC

d_gene: TRBD1
v_gene: TRBV30
j_gene: TRBJ2-2
abundance: .
CDR3aa: CAWSLRDREIGELFF
CDR3nt: TGTGCCTGGAGTCTTCGGGACAGGGAAATTGGGGAGCTGTTTTTT

d_gene: TRBD1
v_gene: TRBV6-1
j_gene: TRBJ1-1
abundance: .
CDR3aa: CASRGTEYPNTEAFF
CDR3nt: TGTGCCAGCAGGGGGACAGAGTACCCGAACACTGAAGCTTTCTTT

d_gene: TRBD1
v_gene: TRBV6-5
j_gene: TRBJ2-5
abundance: .
CDR3aa: CASSAQGQGAETQYF
CDR3nt: TGTGCCAGCAGTGCTCAGGGACAGGGGGCCGAGACCCAGTACTTC

d_gene: .
v_gene: TRBV19
j_gene: TRBJ2-2
abundance: once
CDR3aa: CASSSRSNTGELFF
CDR3nt: TGTGCCAGTAGCTCCAGGTCGAACACCGGGGAGCTGTTTTTT

d_gene: .
v_gene: TRBV4-3
j_gene: TRBJ1-2
abundance: .
CDR3aa: CASSQEFRGDYGYTF
CDR3nt: TGCGCCAGCAGCCAAGAATTTCGGGGGGACTATGGCTACACCTTC

d_gene: .
v_gene: TRBV5-6
j_gene: TRBJ2-4
abundance: .
CDR3aa: CASSGIGTPNSQYF
CDR3nt: TGTGCCAGCAGCGGGATCGGGACACCGAACAGTCAGTACTTC

d_gene: .
v_gene: TRBV11-2
j_gene: TRBJ2-7
abundance: .
CDR3aa: CASSPGTPNYEQYF
CDR3nt: TGTGCCAGCAGCCCAGGGACACCAAACTACGAGCAGTACTTC

d_gene: TRBD1
v_gene: TRBV7-9
j_gene: TRBJ1-3
abundance: .
CDR3aa: CASSLVGGTGTPGNTIYF
CDR3nt: TGTGCCAGCAGCTTAGTAGGTGGGACAGGGACCCCTGGAAACACCATATATTTT

d_gene: .
v_gene: TRBV27
j_gene: TRBJ2-6
abundance: .
CDR3aa: CASRWASRSGANVLTF
CDR3nt: TGTGCCAGCCGATGGGCCTCCCGCTCTGGGGCCAACGTCCTGACTTTC

d_gene: TRBD1
v_gene: TRBV5-1
j_gene: TRBJ2-1
abundance: .
CDR3aa: CASSFRDRGLREQFF
CDR3nt: TGCGCCAGCAGCTTCCGGGACAGGGGGTTACGGGAGCAGTTCTTC

d_gene: .
v_gene: TRBV19
j_gene: TRBJ1-5
abundance: .
CDR3aa: CASSSPGEVTQPQHF
CDR3nt: TGTGCCAGTAGTTCACCAGGGGAAGTGACTCAGCCCCAGCATTTT

d_gene: .
v_gene: TRBV5-6
j_gene: TRBJ2-1
abundance: .
CDR3aa: CASSGGAGRHNEQFF
CDR3nt: TGTGCCAGCAGCGGGGGGGCGGGGCGCCACAATGAGCAGTTCTTC

d_gene: TRBD2
v_gene: TRBV7-2
j_gene: TRBJ2-5
abundance: once
CDR3aa: CASSPRRGGLETQYF
CDR3nt: TGTGCCAGCAGCCCTAGGCGGGGGGGACTTGAGACCCAGTACTTC

d_gene: .
v_gene: TRBV14
j_gene: TRBJ1-2
abundance: .
CDR3aa: CASSSRDRRGNYGYTF
CDR3nt: TGTGCCAGCAGCTCCAGAGACAGGCGGGGGAACTATGGCTACACCTTC

d_gene: TRBD2
v_gene: TRBV5-1
j_gene: TRBJ2-5
abundance: .
CDR3aa: CASSLLGGETQYF
CDR3nt: TGCGCCAGCAGCTTGTTGGGAGGGGAGACCCAGTACTTC

d_gene: TRBD2
v_gene: TRBV5-1
j_gene: TRBJ2-1
abundance: once
CDR3aa: CASSLWGLAGGIYNEQFF
CDR3nt: TGCGCCAGCAGCTTGTGGGGATTAGCGGGGGGGATTTACAATGAGCAGTTCTTC

d_gene: TRBD2
v_gene: TRBV9
j_gene: TRBJ2-3
abundance: .
CDR3aa: CASSTRSGGGRLRTDTQYF
CDR3nt: TGTGCCAGCAGCACCCGTTCGGGCGGGGGGAGGCTCCGCACAGATACGCAGTATTTT

d_gene: TRBD2
v_gene: TRBV28
j_gene: TRBJ2-3
abundance: .
CDR3aa: CASTIGGESTDTQYF
CDR3nt: TGTGCCAGCACCATCGGGGGGGAGAGCACAGATACGCAGTATTTT

d_gene: .
v_gene: TRBV6-6
j_gene: TRBJ1-5
abundance: .
CDR3aa: CASLPQAIGPQHF
CDR3nt: TGTGCCAGCTTACCACAGGCAATCGGGCCCCAGCATTTT

d_gene: .
v_gene: TRBV4-1
j_gene: TRBJ1-1
abundance: once
CDR3aa: CASSQDRPNTEAFF
CDR3nt: TGCGCCAGCAGCCAAGACAGGCCGAACACTGAAGCTTTCTTT

d_gene: .
v_gene: TRBV4-1
j_gene: TRBJ2-3
abundance: .
CDR3aa: CASSLPRFWASPSTDTQYF
CDR3nt: TGCGCCAGCAGCCTACCCCGATTTTGGGCCTCCCCTAGCACAGATACGCAGTATTTT

d_gene: TRBD1
v_gene: TRBV2
j_gene: TRBJ1-4
abundance: .
CDR3aa: CASTTDRGREKLFF
CDR3nt: TGTGCCAGCACTACGGACAGGGGACGAGAAAAACTGTTTTTT

d_gene: TRBD1
v_gene: TRBV11-2
j_gene: TRBJ2-1
abundance: once
CDR3aa: CASRRLPGQQNEQFF
CDR3nt: TGTGCCAGCAGACGTTTGCCGGGACAGCAGAATGAGCAGTTCTTC

d_gene: TRBD1
v_gene: TRBV6-1
j_gene: TRBJ1-6
abundance: .
CDR3aa: CASSDQTGSNSPLHF
CDR3nt: TGTGCCAGCAGTGATCAGACAGGGTCAAATTCACCCCTCCACTTT

d_gene: .
v_gene: TRBV6-1
j_gene: TRBJ1-5
abundance: .
CDR3aa: CASSADNQPQHF
CDR3nt: TGTGCCAGCAGTGCAGACAATCAGCCCCAGCATTTT

d_gene: .
v_gene: TRBV6-1
j_gene: TRBJ2-1
abundance: .
CDR3aa: CASSQQAGSYNEQFF
CDR3nt: TGTGCCAGCTCCCAGCAGGCGGGGTCCTACAATGAGCAGTTCTTC

d_gene: .
v_gene: TRBV10-1
j_gene: TRBJ2-5
abundance: .
CDR3aa: CASSESGMLETQYF
CDR3nt: TGCGCCAGCAGTGAGTCCGGGATGTTGGAGACCCAGTACTTC

d_gene: .
v_gene: TRBV30
j_gene: TRBJ1-1
abundance: .
CDR3aa: CVGVGGMNTEAFF
CDR3nt: TGTGTCGGGGTCGGGGGGATGAACACTGAAGCTTTCTTT

d_gene: TRBD1
v_gene: TRBV19
j_gene: TRBJ1-5
abundance: .
CDR3aa: CASCTGGPQPQHF
CDR3nt: TGTGCCAGTTGTACAGGGGGTCCTCAGCCCCAGCATTTT

d_gene: TRBD1
v_gene: TRBV5-6
j_gene: TRBJ1-2
abundance: few
CDR3aa: CASSRLGQGANYGYTF
CDR3nt: TGTGCCAGCAGCCGTCTCGGACAGGGAGCTAACTATGGCTACACCTTC

d_gene: TRBD1
v_gene: TRBV5-1
j_gene: TRBJ2-5
abundance: .
CDR3aa: CASSVTTGGGLETQYF
CDR3nt: TGCGCCAGCAGCGTGACGACAGGGGGAGGTTTGGAGACCCAGTACTTC

d_gene: TRBD1
v_gene: TRBV7-2
j_gene: TRBJ1-5
abundance: .
CDR3aa: CAVGDRGYQPQHF
CDR3nt: TGTGCCGTGGGGGACAGGGGGTACCAGCCCCAGCATTTT

d_gene: .
v_gene: TRBV9
j_gene: TRBJ1-2
abundance: .
CDR3aa: CASSVALTPSSQRDGYTF
CDR3nt: TGTGCCAGCAGCGTAGCTCTCACCCCCTCGTCTCAACGGGATGGCTACACCTTC

d_gene: .
v_gene: TRBV6-1
j_gene: TRBJ2-5
abundance: .
CDR3aa: CASSEGPDPWLTNILQETQYF
CDR3nt: TGTGCCAGCAGTGAAGGCCCCGACCCCTGGCTTACTAACATACTTCAAGAGACCCAGTACTTC

d_gene: TRBD1
v_gene: TRBV20-1
j_gene: TRBJ2-1
abundance: .
CDR3aa: CSGDRENEQFF
CDR3nt: TGCAGTGGGGACAGGGAGAATGAGCAGTTCTTC